This T cell receptor beta chain was sequenced in a study of human T cells and chemical hapten exposure. Study as a whole: Across samples, TCR yields varied, mostly owing to small differences in pooled library volumes. The study, taken as a whole, reports: The number of TCRs above 1 in 1000 frequency did not change after DPC sensitization.

The time point was: healthy volunteer bleed at 2 weeks. The total RNA was obtained from whole blood that was not fractionated. This clonotype has only a few counts. Its antigen is still unknown. Within the library, unique molecular identifiers were attached to each individual cDNA molecule. In the study's own analysis: From 23,224 to 690,600 TCRs were found per sample, with a median of 95,638. MiXCR was run by TCRdb on the RACE reads, yielding one entry per CDR3 protein. TCRdb's processing, not the authors' own work, is the source of the V and J calls. The sample comprises 35,000 to 50,000 distinct CDR3 sequences, approximately 4.5% of which are singletons, and under 2% rests with the top ten. There are 15 residues in the CDR3. Trimming at V came to 6 bases and at J to 8 bases, leaving 11 bases not matched to a gene.

The specimen was whole blood. The V gene is TRBV12-3 or TRBV12-4, the J gene TRBJ2-1; 9 nucleotides agree with TRBD2. This TCR came from a female donor in good health. Some clones in this sample may be carry-over from other donors' samples. This chain's CDR3 is CASSPPSGGRDEQFF. In DNA form, the CDR3 reads TGTGCCAGCAGCCCCCCCAGCGGGGGGCGGGATGAGCAGTTCTTC.